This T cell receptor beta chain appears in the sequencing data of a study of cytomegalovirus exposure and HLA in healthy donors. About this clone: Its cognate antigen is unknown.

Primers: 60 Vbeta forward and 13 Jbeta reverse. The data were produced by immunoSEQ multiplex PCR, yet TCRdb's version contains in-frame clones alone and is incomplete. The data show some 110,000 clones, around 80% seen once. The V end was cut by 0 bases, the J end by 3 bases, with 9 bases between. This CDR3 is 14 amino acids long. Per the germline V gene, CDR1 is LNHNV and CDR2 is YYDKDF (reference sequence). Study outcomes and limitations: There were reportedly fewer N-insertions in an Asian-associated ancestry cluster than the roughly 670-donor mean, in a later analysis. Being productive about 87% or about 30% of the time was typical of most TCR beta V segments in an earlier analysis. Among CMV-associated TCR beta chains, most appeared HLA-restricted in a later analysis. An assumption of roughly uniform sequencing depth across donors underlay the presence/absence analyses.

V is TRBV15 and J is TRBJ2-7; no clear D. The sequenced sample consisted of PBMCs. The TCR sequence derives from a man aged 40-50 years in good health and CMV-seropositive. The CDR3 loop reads CATSRDGGNYEQYF. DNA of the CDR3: TGTGCCACCAGCAGAGATGGTGGCAACTACGAGCAGTACTTC.